The 13 T cell receptor beta chains presented below share a single source sample, sequenced in a study of identical twins (dated by TCRdb to between 2015 and 2016). The method was 5' RACE. TCRdb names Illumina HiSeq 2000 as the instrument used. The public reads were reanalyzed by TCRdb: fastp trimming at Q25, MiXCR alignment, in-frame beta chains only. Each record represents a unique CDR3 protein, reported with the most common genes and DNA among its rows. Recorded for this sample are 400,000 or so distinct CDR3 sequences; about 10% of them occurred a single time. The top ten hold approximately 8.9% of the sample. Sequenced material: naive T cells sorted from blood. In the paper's terms, the cell subset or site label means: cells isolated with a human naive T-cell isolation kit. The receptors derive from a woman between 45 and 65 years old in good health.

The V and J genes are TRBV6-4 and TRBJ2-2, with D tentatively TRBD2 (7 bases). Trimming stripped 8 bases from V and 4 bases from J, with 8 bases between. Germline CDR1 reads MRHNA; CDR2 reads SNTAGT. CDR3 length: 12 amino acids. CDR3 sequence reads: CASRGATGELFF. For the CDR3, the DNA is TGTGCCAGCCGGGGGGCCACCGGGGAGCTGTTTTTT.

This clonotype was seen only a few times. The chain links TRBV12-3 or TRBV12-4 to TRBJ1-5; D ambiguous. The germline V and J ends were trimmed by 6 bases and 2 bases, with 14 bases remaining between them. The CDR3 covers 15 residues. CDR3: CASSRYRGRNQPQHF. CDR3 sequence (DNA): TGTGCCAGCAGCCGCTACCGGGGTCGCAATCAGCCCCAGCATTTT.

CDR3 region: CASTLGPGGNEQFF. In DNA, the CDR3 is TGTGCCAGCACCCTGGGACCGGGGGGAAATGAGCAGTTCTTC. The chain recombines TRBV12-3 or TRBV12-4 with TRBJ2-1; 7 bases align to TRBD2. V lost 7 bases and J lost 7; bases outside the gene matches: 10. This CDR3 has 14 amino acids.

This clonotype has a handful of counts. The chain has TRBV9 and TRBJ2-5; perhaps D is TRBD1 or TRBD2 (5 bases each). The CDR3 spans 21 residues. Germline V lookup: CDR1 SGDLS, CDR2 YYNGEE. Trimming cost V 1 base and J 3 bases, with 31 bases left between them. The CDR3 here is CASSVSATGPGFVLTEETQYF. Here the CDR3 DNA reads TGTGCCAGCAGCGTAAGTGCAACGGGGCCTGGTTTTGTGCTTACCGAAGAGACCCAGTACTTC.

J is TRBJ1-1 and V is TRBV6-2 or TRBV6-3; 8 nucleotides line up with TRBD1. With V trimmed by 6 bases and J by 6 bases, 9 bases remained unmatched. Germline CDR1 and CDR2: MNHEY and SVGEGT. This CDR3 comprises 14 residues. Here the CDR3 DNA reads TGTGCCAGCAGGGCTTCAGGGGGCCGCGCTGAAGCTTTCTTT. Translating gives CASRASGGRAEAFF.

In its sample, this clonotype was seen a few times. The chain carries TRBV27 and TRBJ2-1, with D possibly matching TRBD2 (6 bases). Germline CDR1 is MNHEY and CDR2 is SMNVEV (reference sequence). Trimming left V 9 bases short and J 2 bases short, with 11 bases between. The CDR3 is 13 residues long. The CDR3 DNA reads as TGTGCCAGTTGGACTACTGCCTACAATGAGCAGTTCTTC. Amino acids: CASWTTAYNEQFF.

This clonotype turned up a few times. The gene calls are TRBV5-1 and TRBJ2-7; D is unresolved. CDR3 length: 14 amino acids. Germline CDR1 is SGHRS and CDR2 is YFSETQ. V gave up 0 bases and J gave up 3 bases, with 10 bases separating them. CDR3 region: CASSLARAVYEQYV. CDR3 bases: TGCGCCAGCAGCTTGGCTAGGGCAGTCTACGAGCAGTACGTC.

This clonotype turned up a few times. The chain links TRBV9 to TRBJ2-7; no firm D call. Trimming removed 3 bases from V and 5 bases from J, with 15 bases in between. The CDR3 spans 14 residues. The germline gives CDR1 SGDLS, CDR2 YYNGEE. Here the CDR3 DNA reads TGTGCCAGCAGCGGCGGCCCACGAAGCGACGAGCAGTACTTC. Residues: CASSGGPRSDEQYF.

This clonotype came up a few times. The rearrangement uses TRBV11-2 and TRBJ1-1; the D is unclear. The CDR3 is 13 residues long. Deletions cut 0 bases from V and 3 bases from J, with 5 bases between. CDR1 SGHAT and CDR2 FQNNGV come from the germline V gene. CDR3 in DNA: TGTGCCAGCAGCTTAGAGGCCCACACTGAAGCTTTCTTT. It specifies CASSLEAHTEAFF.

A few counts support this clonotype. The CDR3 sequence: CSARDEAGPGSEEFF. Written as DNA, the CDR3 is TGCAGTGCTAGAGATGAGGCCGGTCCCGGGTCGGAGGAGTTCTTC. This chain joins TRBV20-1 and TRBJ2-1; possible D gene TRBD2, 5 bases. Germline CDR1 reads DFQATT; CDR2 reads SNEGSKA (reference sequence). The CDR3 consists of 15 residues. Trimming cost V 0 bases and J 14 bases, with 23 bases left between them.

This clonotype was detected ten times or more. The genes are TRBV12-3 or TRBV12-4 and TRBJ1-3; D remains unclear. The germline V and J ends were trimmed by 7 bases and 7 bases, with 11 bases remaining between them. The CDR3 has 12 amino acids. In DNA, the CDR3 is TGTGCCAGCACCTTGCTCCAGAACACCATATATTTT. It yields the protein CASTLLQNTIYF.

This clonotype was detected many times. The rearrangement joins TRBV12-3 or TRBV12-4 to TRBJ2-7, with D perhaps matching TRBD1 (6 bases). The CDR3 covers 14 residues. The V gene lost 4 bases and the J gene lost 7 bases, with 17 bases spanning the gap. CDR3 bases: TGTGCCAGCAGTTCCTTACAGGGTACGGGGGAGCAGTACTTC. Protein: CASSSLQGTGEQYF.

In this sample, this clonotype turned up a few times. The chain joins TRBV20-1 to TRBJ2-3; no firm D call. V was shortened by 6 bases and J by 0 bases, with 16 bases between the two germline ends. CDR3 size: 15 residues. In germline, CDR1 is DFQATT, CDR2 SNEGSKA (reference sequence). CDR3 nucleotides: TGCAGTGCCCCAAAGCCCGGGCCGAGCACAGATACGCAGTATTTT. It translates to CSAPKPGPSTDTQYF.